The clone carrying this TCR beta chain appeared a few times. Its antigen is unknown. V lost 8 bases to trimming and J lost 6 bases, with 6 bases between them. The germline V gene has CDR1 LNHDA and CDR2 SQIVND (reference sequence). The CDR3 has 10 amino acids. Treatment meaning: oral pan-JAK inhibitor, 5-10 mg twice daily. The sample originates from a study of CD8+ T cells in alopecia areata. Overall study: Treated patients received oral tofacitinib, 5 to 10 mg twice daily. Affected scalp percentage determined the severity score of treated patients. Study-wide results and caveats: Clonality exceeded that of normal scalp in lesional scalp, most notably in alopecia totalis/universalis. Sequenced scalp T cells also include alphabeta T cells resident in normal skin.

cDNA reverse transcribed from extracted RNA served as the sequencing template. Produced via immunoSEQ multiplex PCR; TCRdb's table is partial and in-frame only. The sample consists of 150,000 to 200,000 clones, about three fifths of them appearing once. The source of this sequence is a human donor with alopecia areata. The rearrangement uses TRBV19 and TRBJ2-3, with no clear D. This specimen was CD8+ T cells sorted from blood, taken at week 24, from a patient treated with tofacitinib. CDR3 protein: CASAGDTQYF. CDR3 bases: TGTGCCAGTGCTGGTGATACGCAGTATTTT.